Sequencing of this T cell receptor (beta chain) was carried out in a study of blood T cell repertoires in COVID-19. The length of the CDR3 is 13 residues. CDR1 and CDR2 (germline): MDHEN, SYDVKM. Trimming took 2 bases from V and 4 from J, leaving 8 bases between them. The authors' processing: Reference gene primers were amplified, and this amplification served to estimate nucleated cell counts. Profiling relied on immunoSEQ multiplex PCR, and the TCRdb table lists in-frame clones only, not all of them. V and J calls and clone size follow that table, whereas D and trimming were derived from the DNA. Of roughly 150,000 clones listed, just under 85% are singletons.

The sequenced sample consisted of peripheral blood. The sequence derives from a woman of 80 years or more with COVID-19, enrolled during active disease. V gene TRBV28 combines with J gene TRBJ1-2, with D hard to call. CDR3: CASSLGRGYGYTF. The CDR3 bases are TGTGCCAGCAGTTTAGGACGGGGCTATGGCTACACCTTC.